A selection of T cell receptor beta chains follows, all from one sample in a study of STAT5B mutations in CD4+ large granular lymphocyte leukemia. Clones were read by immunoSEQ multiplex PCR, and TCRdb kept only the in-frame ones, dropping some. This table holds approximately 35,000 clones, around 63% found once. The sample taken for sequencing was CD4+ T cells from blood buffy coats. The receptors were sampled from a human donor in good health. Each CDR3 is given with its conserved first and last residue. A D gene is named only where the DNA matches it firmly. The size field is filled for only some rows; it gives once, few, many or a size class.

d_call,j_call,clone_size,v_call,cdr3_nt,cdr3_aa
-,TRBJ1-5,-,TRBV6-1,TGTGCCAGCAATGTCGGTTCCAATCAGCCCCAGCATTTT,CASNVGSNQPQHF
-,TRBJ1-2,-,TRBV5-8,TGTGCCAGCAGCTTGGCGGCGGACTATGGCTACACCTTC,CASSLAADYGYTF
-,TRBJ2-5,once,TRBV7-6,TGTGCCAGCAGCTCCGGCTTCGTTAGGGAGACCCAGTACTTC,CASSSGFVRETQYF
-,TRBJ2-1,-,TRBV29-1,TGCAGCGTTGATGAACGGGGGCCCTCCAATGAGCAGTTCTTC,CSVDERGPSNEQFF
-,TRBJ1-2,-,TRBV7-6,TGTGCCAGCAGCGAAAGGCCCAGAGGCTATGGCTACACCTTC,CASSERPRGYGYTF
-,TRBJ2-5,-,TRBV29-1,TGCAGCGTTGTTAGTGCTAAGCTAGATTCCCAGTACTTC,CSVVSAKLDSQYF
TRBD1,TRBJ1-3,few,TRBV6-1,TGTGCCAGCAGTTCCGACAGGGTCGGAAACACCATATATTTT,CASSSDRVGNTIYF
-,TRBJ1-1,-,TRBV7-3,TGTGCCAGCAGCATAGACACGAACACTGAAGCTTTCTTT,CASSIDTNTEAFF
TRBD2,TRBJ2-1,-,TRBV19,TGTGCCAGTACCCTGGGCGGGCTAGCGGGGGAAAAACAGTTCTTC,CASTLGGLAGEKQFF
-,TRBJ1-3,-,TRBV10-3,TGTGCCAGCGGCCCGGGAAGCTTCTCTGGAAACACCATATATTTT,CASGPGSFSGNTIYF
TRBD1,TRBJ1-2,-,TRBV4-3,TGCGCCAGCAGCCAAGCAGGGGGGACAGGGGGCGATGGCTACACCTTC,CASSQAGGTGGDGYTF
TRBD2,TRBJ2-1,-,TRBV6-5,TGTGCCAGCAGGCCCCGGGGGGAATCCAATGAGCAGTTCTTC,CASRPRGESNEQFF
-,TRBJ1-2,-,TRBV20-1,TGCAGTGCTACCTCGGATAATGGCTACACCTTC,CSATSDNGYTF
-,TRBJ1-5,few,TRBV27,TGTGCCAGCAGCCCACCCCCCCATAGCAATCAGCCCCAGCATTTT,CASSPPPHSNQPQHF
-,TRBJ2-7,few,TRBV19,TGTGCCAGTAGTATAGTAGTAACGGGCTACGAGCAGTACTTC,CASSIVVTGYEQYF
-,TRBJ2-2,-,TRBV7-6,TGTGCCAGCAGCTTAGAGGCTACAAACACCGGGGAGCTGTTTTTT,CASSLEATNTGELFF
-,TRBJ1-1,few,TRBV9,TGTGCCAGCAGCCCGGGACCGAAATTGAACACTGAAGCTTTCTTT,CASSPGPKLNTEAFF
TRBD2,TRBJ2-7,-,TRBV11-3,TGTGCCAGCAGCTTAGAGGGACTATCCTACGAGCAGTACTTC,CASSLEGLSYEQYF
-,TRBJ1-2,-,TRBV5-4,TGTGCCAGCAGCTTGGTGGTCCGCGGAACAGGCTATGGCTACACCTTC,CASSLVVRGTGYGYTF
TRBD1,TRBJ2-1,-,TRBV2,TGTGCCAGCAGTGAGGGTCAGGGGGCCCACAATGAGCAGTTCTTC,CASSEGQGAHNEQFF
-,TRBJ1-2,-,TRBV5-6,TGTGCCAGCAGCTTGGCAGGAACGGACTATGGCTACACCTTC,CASSLAGTDYGYTF
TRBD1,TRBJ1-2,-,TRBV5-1,TGCGCCAGCAGCAGGACAGGGGGGGATGGCGGCTACACCTTC,CASSRTGGDGGYTF
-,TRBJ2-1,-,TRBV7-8,TGTGCCAGCAGCCCTACTAGCCCCTCCTACAATGAGCAGTTCTTC,CASSPTSPSYNEQFF
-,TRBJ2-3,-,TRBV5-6,TGTGCCAGCACCCTCGAGAACACCGGAAGCACAGATACGCAGTATTTT,CASTLENTGSTDTQYF
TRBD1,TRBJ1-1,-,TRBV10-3,TGTGCCATCAGTGACAGGGGGGATAGGAGCACTGAAGCTTTCTTT,CAISDRGDRSTEAFF
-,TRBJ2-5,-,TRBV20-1,TGCAGTGCTAGAGGACAAGAGACCCAGTACTTC,CSARGQETQYF
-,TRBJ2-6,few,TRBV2,TGTGCCAGCAGTGAAAATGGGTTCGGGGCCAACGTCCTGACTTTC,CASSENGFGANVLTF
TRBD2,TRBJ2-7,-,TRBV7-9,TGTGCCAGCAGCTTGAGGGAGGGTGTCGAGCAGTACTTC,CASSLREGVEQYF
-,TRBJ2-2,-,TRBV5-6,TGTGCCAGCAGCTTGGGGAAAAACACCGGGGAGCTGTTTTTT,CASSLGKNTGELFF
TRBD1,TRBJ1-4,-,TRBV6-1,TGTGCCAGCAGTGTCCGGACAGGGGTAAATGAAAAACTGTTTTTT,CASSVRTGVNEKLFF
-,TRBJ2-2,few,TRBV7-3,TGTGCCAGCAGCTTAACGTTAACCCAGGGGGGCACCGGGGAGCTGTTTTTT,CASSLTLTQGGTGELFF
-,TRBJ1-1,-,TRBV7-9,TGTGCCAGCAGCCCGGCGGGGGGTTTGAAGACTGAAGCTTTCTTT,CASSPAGGLKTEAFF
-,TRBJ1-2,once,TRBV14,TGTGCCAGCAGCCAAGTGGGGGGGTCGGGCGGCTACACCTTC,CASSQVGGSGGYTF
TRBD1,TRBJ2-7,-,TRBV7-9,TGTGCCAGCACCTCAGACAGGGGCCTCTACGAGCAGTACTTC,CASTSDRGLYEQYF
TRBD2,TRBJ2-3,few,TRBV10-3,TGTGCCATCAGCTACGGGGGGGCCAGCACAGATACGCAGTATTTT,CAISYGGASTDTQYF
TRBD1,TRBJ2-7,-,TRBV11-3,TGTGCCAGCAGCGGACAGGGGGTGAGCTCCTACGAGCAGTACTTC,CASSGQGVSSYEQYF
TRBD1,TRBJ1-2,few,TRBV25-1,TGTGCCAGCAGTGATTGGGGACAGGGGGCCCGTGGCTACACCTTC,CASSDWGQGARGYTF
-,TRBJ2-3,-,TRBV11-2,TGTGCCAGCAGCCTAGGGACCCTTAGCACAGATACGCAGTATTTT,CASSLGTLSTDTQYF
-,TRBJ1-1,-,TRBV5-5,TGTGCCAGCAGCTTGGTGGTAGGTGAAGCTTTCTTT,CASSLVVGEAFF
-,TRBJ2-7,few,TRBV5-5,TGTGCCAGCAGACGAGCCCTCTACACCTACGAGCAGTACTTC,CASRRALYTYEQYF
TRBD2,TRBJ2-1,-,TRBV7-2,TGTGCCAGCAGCTCCCATGGGCTAGCGGGGGCTAGTGAGCAGTTCTTC,CASSSHGLAGASEQFF
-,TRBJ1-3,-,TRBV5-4,TGTGCCAGCAGCTTGCAACTAGGGGGATCAGGAAACACCATATATTTT,CASSLQLGGSGNTIYF
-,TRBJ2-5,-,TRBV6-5,TGTGCCAGCAGTCCCACATTTGACCAAGAGACCCAGTACTTC,CASSPTFDQETQYF
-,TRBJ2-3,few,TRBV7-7,TGTGCCAGCAGCTTGGGCGACCGAGATACGCAGTATTTT,CASSLGDRDTQYF
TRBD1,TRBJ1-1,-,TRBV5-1,TGCGCCAGCAGCTTACGGGGACAGGACACTGAAGCTTTCTTT,CASSLRGQDTEAFF
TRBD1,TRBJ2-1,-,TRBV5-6,TGTGCCAGCAGCCCCGGACAGGGGGTCTACAATGAGCAGTTCTTC,CASSPGQGVYNEQFF
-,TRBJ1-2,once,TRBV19,TGTGCCAGTAGTATTGCCCGGGGACGGGGAGACTATGGCTACACCTTC,CASSIARGRGDYGYTF
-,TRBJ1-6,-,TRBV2,TGTGCCAGCAGTGAGGGCAGTACAAATTCACCCCTCCACTTT,CASSEGSTNSPLHF
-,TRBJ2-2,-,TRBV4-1,TGCGCCAGCAGCCCTCGCGGGGGACAGGAGGGTAGGAGCGGGGAGCTGTTTTTT,CASSPRGGQEGRSGELFF
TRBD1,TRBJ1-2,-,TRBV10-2,TGCGCCAGCACCAAGGACAGGGACTATGGCTACACCTTC,CASTKDRDYGYTF
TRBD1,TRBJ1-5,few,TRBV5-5,TGTGCCAGCAGCGGTACGGGACAGATCAATCAGCCCCAGCATTTT,CASSGTGQINQPQHF
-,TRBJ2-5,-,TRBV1,TGCACCAGCAGCCAACCGGGACTAGCGGGTCGGACGGGGACCCAGTACTTC,CTSSQPGLAGRTGTQYF
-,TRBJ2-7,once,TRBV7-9,TGTGCCAGCAGAAAAGAGGAGACCTACGAGCAGTACTTC,CASRKEETYEQYF
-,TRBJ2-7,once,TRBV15,TGTGCCACCAGCAGAGACGGGGGCCGCTCCTACGAGCAGTACTTC,CATSRDGGRSYEQYF
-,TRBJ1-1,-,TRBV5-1,TGCGCCAGCAGCTTGGTTGGGGGGAACACTGAAGCTTTCTTT,CASSLVGGNTEAFF
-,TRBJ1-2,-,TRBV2,TGTGCCAGCGGCGGGGCCAGGGGTGGCTACACCTTC,CASGGARGGYTF
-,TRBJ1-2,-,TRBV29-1,TGCAGCTCCGGTGGGGAGGGACACTATGGCTACACCTTC,CSSGGEGHYGYTF
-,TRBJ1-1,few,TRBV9,TGTGCCAGCAGCGTAGGGGGGATGAACACTGAAGCTTTCTTT,CASSVGGMNTEAFF
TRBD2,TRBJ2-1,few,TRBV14,TGTGCCAGCAGCCAAGGATACGCGGGGGGGCGTAATGAGCAGTTCTTC,CASSQGYAGGRNEQFF